These T cell receptor beta chains were read from a single sample in a study of T-cell reconstitution after alpha-beta-depleted transplantation in children. TCRdb itself ran the PCR reads through MiXCR, one entry per CDR3 protein. In the table there are about 240,000 distinct CDR3 sequences, 9.5% to 15% of which are singletons. The input for sequencing was PBMCs from the stem cell graft donor, taken from the stem cell graft. Receptor source: a human donor who donated a stem cell graft to a child with acute lymphoblastic leukemia. Both conserved end residues are trimmed from each CDR3. Each record gives: J gene, V gene, CDR3 protein.

TRBJ1-3 | TRBV7-2 | ASSFDLQRDTIY
TRBJ2-5 | TRBV5-1 | ASSLLAGAAETQY
TRBJ1-5 | TRBV6-2/TRBV6-3 | ASGTQGRGNQPQH
TRBJ2-5 | TRBV20-1 | SARASSGRVETQY
TRBJ1-1 | TRBV5-1 | ASRNRGYDTEAF
TRBJ2-1 | TRBV6-5 | ASSFNFLGGLNNEQF
TRBJ2-7 | TRBV7-2 | ACAGQGASYEQY
TRBJ2-5 | TRBV7-2 | ASSPEVTSKKTQY
TRBJ2-7 | TRBV7-9 | ASSQLTSGPYEQY
TRBJ2-3 | TRBV6-1 | ASSEGGSLSMQY
TRBJ2-5 | TRBV20-1 | SFLQGARETQY
TRBJ1-4 | TRBV12-3/TRBV12-4 | ASSLRDTTNEKLF
TRBJ2-7 | TRBV29-1 | SVANRTGIYEQY
TRBJ2-7 | TRBV28 | ASSYRGLSSYEQY
TRBJ2-7 | TRBV12-3/TRBV12-4 | ASSTGSYEQY
TRBJ2-7 | TRBV7-2 | ASSRLGGPYEQY